These 20 T cell receptor beta chains were sequenced from one sample in a study of CXCR3-negative and CXCR3-positive naive CD8 T cells. These receptors are not linked to any known antigen. Findings of the study overall: Relative to CXCR3-negative naive cells, CXCR3-positive naive cells had more hydrophobic TRB CDR3s.

With UMI labels, 5' RACE was used to prepare the TRB cDNA libraries. Following a re-call of the 5' RACE reads, TCRdb has one entry per CDR3 protein and lacks DNA. There are 90,000 to 100,000 distinct CDR3 sequences in the sample, with 1.1% held by the top ten. Sequencing input: naive CXCR3+ CD8+ T cells from blood. Subset given: CD45RO-CCR7+CD27+CD95- naive CD8+ T cells expressing CXCR3 (TNR3+). These TCRs come from a human donor in good health. Some clones in this sample may be carry-over from other donors' samples.

This chain connects TRBV7-9 to TRBJ2-7; TCRdb names TRBD1, which stays unverified in the absence of DNA. CDR3 size: 18 residues. Per the germline V gene, CDR1 is SEHNR and CDR2 is FQNEAQ (reference sequence). The CDR3 protein is CASSLGLTGTGVFDEQYF.

The chain couples TRBV6-5 to TRBJ2-1; TCRdb's D call of TRBD1 is untestable without DNA. This CDR3 is built from 21 residues. CDR1 and CDR2 from the germline V gene are MNHEY and SVGAGI. The chain's CDR3 is CASSFPRVDRGLPVQNYEQFF.

This chain joins TRBV20-1 and TRBJ2-7; TCRdb selects TRBD1, and the lack of DNA leaves this call unchecked. Germline CDR1 reads DFQATT; CDR2 reads SNEGSKA (reference sequence). This CDR3 region has 12 residues. CDR3 in amino acids: CSARDRDYEQYF.

The rearrangement links TRBV28 to TRBJ2-1; TCRdb selects TRBD1, and the lack of DNA leaves this call unchecked. In germline, CDR1 is MDHEN, CDR2 SYDVKM. There are 13 residues in the CDR3. CDR3 loop: CASSFDPGGEQFF.

The chain combines TRBV5-1 with TRBJ2-7; TCRdb lists TRBD2, though no DNA is available to test this call. Germline CDR1 and CDR2: SGHRS and YFSETQ. The CDR3 runs to 15 residues. This CDR3 is CASSLLAGDTAEQYF.

The rearrangement links TRBV5-5 to TRBJ2-7; the TCRdb call, TRBD2, lacks DNA for checking. CDR1 is SGHKS and CDR2 is YYEKEE in the germline V gene (reference sequence). The CDR3 contains 18 residues. This chain's CDR3 is CASSPLLVVEGPSYEQYF.

J is TRBJ2-5 and V is TRBV12-3 or TRBV12-4; TCRdb returns TRBD2, unconfirmable since there is no DNA. The CDR3 length is 14 residues. This CDR3 is CASRRREGEETQYF.

J is TRBJ2-2 and V is TRBV4-3; the D call from TCRdb, TRBD1, cannot be confirmed without DNA. CDR3 length: 14 residues. From germline, CDR1 is LGHNA and CDR2 YSLEER. The CDR3 sequence: CASSQVAVAGELFF.

This chain links TRBV25-1 with TRBJ2-7. The CDR3 loop spans 13 amino acids. CDR1 is MGHDK and CDR2 is SYGVNS in the germline V gene. This CDR3 reads CASDDRGSYEQYF.

The chain links TRBV27 to TRBJ2-7; absent DNA, TCRdb's TRBD1 call cannot be checked. The CDR3 is made up of 15 amino acids. CDR1 and CDR2 (germline): MNHEY, SMNVEV (reference sequence). The CDR3 protein is CASSQGTGHPYEQYF.

The chain employs TRBV7-6 and TRBJ2-1; the D call from TCRdb, TRBD2, cannot be confirmed without DNA. The CDR3 consists of 19 residues. Germline CDR1 SGHVS, CDR2 FNYEAQ. The CDR3 loop is CASSIPRSSGGPSYNEQFF.

The chain links TRBV20-1 to TRBJ2-1; TCRdb's D call, TRBD2, is unchecked because there is no DNA. From germline, CDR1 is DFQATT and CDR2 SNEGSKA (reference sequence). The CDR3 runs to 15 residues. The CDR3: CSARGLAGENNEQFF.

V is TRBV14 and J is TRBJ1-2. The CDR3 totals 15 residues. Germline CDR1 SGHDN, CDR2 FVKESK. The CDR3 region is CASSQDSGGNYGYTF.

This rearrangement joins TRBV20-1 to TRBJ2-3; as DNA is missing, the TRBD2 call by TCRdb cannot be tested. The germline gives CDR1 DFQATT, CDR2 SNEGSKA (reference sequence). This CDR3 comprises 19 residues. The CDR3 is CSARDIGLAGGDSTDTQYF.

V and J are TRBV7-9 and TRBJ2-7; TCRdb's D gene call, TRBD1, goes unchecked for lack of DNA. In germline, CDR1 is SEHNR, CDR2 FQNEAQ (reference sequence). CDR3 size: 14 residues. This CDR3 reads CASSLPGQFFEQYF.

The rearrangement links TRBV23-1 to TRBJ2-5; TCRdb's D call, TRBD1, is unchecked because there is no DNA. TRBV23-1 is flagged as an ORF with uncertain function. The CDR3 runs 17 residues. The CDR3 reads CAAPPRRGIRGLETQYF.

CDR3 sequence reads: CASSSTGFYEQYF. The chain is built from TRBV28 and TRBJ2-7; TCRdb's D gene call, TRBD1, goes unchecked for lack of DNA. Germline V gives CDR1 MDHEN, CDR2 SYDVKM. The CDR3 has 13 amino acids.

This rearrangement joins TRBV7-3 to TRBJ1-1; with no DNA, the TCRdb D assignment of TRBD1 cannot be verified. The CDR3 totals 13 residues. Per the germline V gene, CDR1 is SGHTA and CDR2 is FQGTGA. The CDR3 reads CASSPTGDTEAFF.

The chain recombines TRBV12-3 or TRBV12-4 with TRBJ1-1; TCRdb's D call, TRBD1, is unchecked because there is no DNA. The CDR3 is 15 amino acids. The CDR3 is CASSIKDRVMQGSFF.

The gene calls are TRBV7-3 and TRBJ1-1; TCRdb reports TRBD1, a call that lacks DNA to check it against. The germline gives CDR1 SGHTA, CDR2 FQGTGA. The CDR3 runs 16 residues. The chain's CDR3 is CASSSHPGPGNTEAFF.